This TCR beta chain emerged from a study of CD8+ T cells in alopecia areata. Study-wide results and limits: Elevated clonality characterized lesional scalp relative to normal scalp, particularly in alopecia totalis/universalis.

A FACSAria was used to sort CD4+ and CD8+ T cells. These cells came from PBMCs. A remark on this clone: What it binds is not known.

Reverse transcribed after extraction, RNA yielded cDNA as the sequencing template. The data were produced by immunoSEQ multiplex PCR, yet TCRdb's version contains in-frame clones alone and is incomplete. Counted here are about 130,000 clones, 45% to 60% occurring once; the ten biggest clones make up 3.5% to 5.5%. The sequenced sample was CD4+ T cells sorted from blood, obtained at week 0. This TCR derives from a human donor with alopecia areata.

The CDR3 loop is CASSSYLAGADTQYF. DNA of the CDR3: TGCGCCAGCAGCTCCTATCTAGCGGGAGCAGATACGCAGTATTTT. The genes are TRBV5-1 and TRBJ2-3, with 10 bases lining up with TRBD2. With 3 bases clipped from V and 4 bases from J, the junction kept 5 bases outside the gene matches. CDR1 and CDR2 from the germline V gene are SGHRS and YFSETQ. The CDR3 totals 15 residues.